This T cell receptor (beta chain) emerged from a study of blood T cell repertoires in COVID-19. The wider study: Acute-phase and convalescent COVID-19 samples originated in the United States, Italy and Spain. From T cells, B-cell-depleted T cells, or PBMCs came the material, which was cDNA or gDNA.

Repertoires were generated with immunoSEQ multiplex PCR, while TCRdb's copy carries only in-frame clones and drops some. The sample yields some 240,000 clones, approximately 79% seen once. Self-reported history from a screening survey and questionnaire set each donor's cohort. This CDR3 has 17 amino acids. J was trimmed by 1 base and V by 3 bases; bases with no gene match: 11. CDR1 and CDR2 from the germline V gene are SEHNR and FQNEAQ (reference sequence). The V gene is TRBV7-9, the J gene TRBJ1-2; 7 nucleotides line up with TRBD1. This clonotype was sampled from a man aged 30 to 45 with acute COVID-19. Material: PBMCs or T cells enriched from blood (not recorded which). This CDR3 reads CASSFDGTEFFNYGYTF. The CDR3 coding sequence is TGTGCCAGCAGCTTCGATGGGACAGAGTTTTTTAACTATGGCTACACCTTC.